Listed below are T cell receptor beta chains from one sample, sequenced in a study of blood T cell repertoires in COVID-19. Sequencing was performed with immunoSEQ multiplex PCR; in TCRdb, only in-frame clones are kept and a portion is missing. The sample lists approximately 16,000 clones, approximately 86% occurring once. The sequenced sample consisted of peripheral blood. The receptors were gathered from a human donor in a cohort sampled during active COVID-19. Both conserved end residues are part of each CDR3. D genes are given only for firm matches. Expanded clones get a size class; other rows say once, few or many, or leave the size out.

d_gene	v_gene	j_gene	abundance	CDR3nt	CDR3aa
TRBD2	TRBV2	TRBJ2-1	-	TGTGCCAGCAGACCTAGCGGGAGTGTGGATGAGCAGTTCTTC	CASRPSGSVDEQFF
TRBD1	TRBV19	TRBJ2-7	-	TGTGCCAGTACGGGGACAGCCAGCTCCTACGAGCAGTACTTC	CASTGTASSYEQYF
TRBD2	TRBV9	TRBJ2-3	-	TGTGCCAGCAGCGCGGGGGGGCGTGGAGATACGCAGTATTTT	CASSAGGRGDTQYF
-	TRBV5-1	TRBJ1-5	-	TGCGCCAGCAGCTTGGGGCCCTATCAGCCCCAGCATTTT	CASSLGPYQPQHF
-	TRBV20-1	TRBJ2-7	-	TGCAGTGCTAGTCTCCCGGTTGGGGGCCTCTACGAGCAGTACTTC	CSASLPVGGLYEQYF
TRBD1	TRBV6-5	TRBJ2-7	-	TGTGCCAGCAGTTACGACAGGGTTCGGTACGAGCAGTACTTC	CASSYDRVRYEQYF
TRBD1	TRBV28	TRBJ1-2	once	TGTGCCAGCAGTTTAACGAGACAGGGGCCCCATACCTTC	CASSLTRQGPHTF
-	TRBV10-3	TRBJ2-2	-	TGTGCCACCAACTCGGAGATAAACACCGGGGAGCTGTTTTTT	CATNSEINTGELFF
-	TRBV6-5	TRBJ2-7	-	TGTGCCAGCAGTTACTCGGAGGGGACGTGGTACGAGCAGTACTTC	CASSYSEGTWYEQYF
-	TRBV10-1	TRBJ2-1	-	TGCGCCAGCTCGACAGGGACTTACAATGAGCAGTTCTTC	CASSTGTYNEQFF
TRBD1	TRBV6-5	TRBJ1-1	-	TGTGCCAGCAGTTCTATGGGGACAGGGTCGACTGAAGCTTTCTTT	CASSSMGTGSTEAFF
-	TRBV11-2	TRBJ1-2	-	TGTGCCAGCAGCTTAGTGCAGGGTGGCTATGGCTACACCTTC	CASSLVQGGYGYTF
-	TRBV3-1/TRBV3-2	TRBJ2-5	-	TGTGCCAGCAGCCAAGGCCGGGGTGAGACCCAGTACTTC	CASSQGRGETQYF
TRBD2	TRBV6-2/TRBV6-3	TRBJ2-7	-	TGTGCCAGCAGTCCCCCCCGGGGGGACCCCTACGAGCAGTACTTC	CASSPPRGDPYEQYF
TRBD1	TRBV7-2	TRBJ2-1	-	TGTGCCAGCGGAAAAAGGCAGGGGGCGCGCGGTGAGCAGTTCTTC	CASGKRQGARGEQFF
TRBD1	TRBV3-1/TRBV3-2	TRBJ2-7	-	TGTGCCAGCAGCCAGGACAGGGGCGAGCAGTACTTC	CASSQDRGEQYF
TRBD1	TRBV14	TRBJ1-2	-	TGTGCCAGCAGCCAATCCGGGACAGGGTATGGCTACACCTTC	CASSQSGTGYGYTF
-	TRBV19	TRBJ1-1	-	TGTGCCAGTAGTATGGGACAACTAATTAACACTGAAGCTTTCTTT	CASSMGQLINTEAFF
-	TRBV6-1	TRBJ1-2	-	TGTGCCAGCAGTGAAGCGCGGGCCCTTCGAATGTCGAGCTATGGCTACACCTTC	CASSEARALRMSSYGYTF
-	TRBV6-5	TRBJ1-3	-	TGTGCCAGTGGGTACAGCCGCTCTGGAAACACCATATATTTT	CASGYSRSGNTIYF
TRBD1	TRBV18	TRBJ1-5	-	TGTGCCAGCTCTCCAACCAGGGGGAACAATCAGCCCCAGCATTTT	CASSPTRGNNQPQHF
TRBD1	TRBV7-2	TRBJ2-3	-	TGTGCCAGCGTCGGACAGGATAGCACAGATACGCAGTATTTT	CASVGQDSTDTQYF
TRBD1	TRBV6-2/TRBV6-3	TRBJ1-5	-	TGTGCCAGCAGTTCCCACACCTCGGGACAGGGTAGCAATCAGCCCCAGCATTTT	CASSSHTSGQGSNQPQHF
-	TRBV19	TRBJ1-1	-	TGTGCCAGTAGCGCGGAGGGCAGTCGAATAACTGAAGCTTTCTTT	CASSAEGSRITEAFF
TRBD1	TRBV19	TRBJ2-3	-	TGTGCCAGTAGCGGGACAGGTGCTAGCACAGATACGCAGTATTTT	CASSGTGASTDTQYF
-	TRBV27	TRBJ1-2	-	TGTGCCAGCAGTTTAGGTCAGGGCAACGGCTACACCTTC	CASSLGQGNGYTF
-	TRBV7-6	TRBJ2-2	-	TGTGCCAGCAGCTTACGGGTGGTGAACACCGGGGAGCTGTTTTTT	CASSLRVVNTGELFF
TRBD1	TRBV10-1	TRBJ1-1	few	TGCGCCAGCAGTCGGGACAGAAACACTGAAGCTTTCTTT	CASSRDRNTEAFF
-	TRBV12-3/TRBV12-4	TRBJ2-5	-	TGTGCCAGCAGTTTCAATGGAGCCCAGTACTTC	CASSFNGAQYF
-	TRBV7-9	TRBJ1-2	once	TGTGCCAGCAGCCCTAGTGGGTCAGATGGCTACACCTTC	CASSPSGSDGYTF
TRBD1	TRBV2	TRBJ1-4	once	TGTGCCAGCAGTGCACCAAGCGGGGACAGGGGCGAAAAACTGTTTTTT	CASSAPSGDRGEKLFF
TRBD1	TRBV6-5	TRBJ2-2	-	TGTGCCAGCAGGAGACAGGGCCTCACCGGGGAGCTGTTTTTT	CASRRQGLTGELFF
-	TRBV11-1	TRBJ2-3	-	TGTGCCAGCAGCCGAGGTAGCACAGATACGCAGTATTTT	CASSRGSTDTQYF
-	TRBV3-1/TRBV3-2	TRBJ2-7	-	TGTGCCAGCAGCCAAGATATCCCAACAGGGTTGCGGCCCTACGAGCAGTACTTC	CASSQDIPTGLRPYEQYF
-	TRBV5-4	TRBJ1-2	once	TGTGCCAGCAGCTTTATAGAAATCGCTAACTATGGCTACACCTTC	CASSFIEIANYGYTF
-	TRBV12-3/TRBV12-4	TRBJ2-3	-	TGTGCCAGCAGTTTCAGGGGCACAGATACGCAGTATTTT	CASSFRGTDTQYF
-	TRBV5-1	TRBJ1-5	-	TGCGCCAGCAGCTTGGGGAACCTCCGGGATCAGCCCCAGCATTTT	CASSLGNLRDQPQHF
-	TRBV7-9	TRBJ1-2	-	TGTGCCAGCAGCCCAGGGAACAGGGTAAGTCCCCCTAACTATGGCTACACCTTC	CASSPGNRVSPPNYGYTF
TRBD1	TRBV18	TRBJ1-5	-	TGTGCCAGCTCACACAGGGGGAGGCAGCCCCAGCATTTT	CASSHRGRQPQHF
TRBD2	TRBV7-8	TRBJ2-1	-	TGTGCCAGCAGCCTACTAGCGAATGAGCAGTTCTTC	CASSLLANEQFF
TRBD1	TRBV27	TRBJ2-7	-	TGTGCCAGCAGTTTGATCCCCCGGACAGGGTCGACCTACGAGCAGTACTTC	CASSLIPRTGSTYEQYF
TRBD1	TRBV6-6	TRBJ1-5	-	TGTGCCAGCAGAGGGACAGGGAATCAGCCCCAGCATTTT	CASRGTGNQPQHF
-	TRBV2	TRBJ2-1	-	TGTGCCAGCAGCCCTCGGTACAATGAGCAGTTCTTC	CASSPRYNEQFF
TRBD2	TRBV4-3	TRBJ2-7	-	TGCGCCAGCAGCCCTCAGGGAGGGCAGCTTCCCTACGAGCAGTACTTC	CASSPQGGQLPYEQYF
-	TRBV9	TRBJ2-5	-	TGTGCCAGCAGCGCCGCAGGGGCTCAAGAGACCCAGTACTTC	CASSAAGAQETQYF
-	TRBV6-2/TRBV6-3	TRBJ2-7	-	TGTGCCAGCAGTTCACCCGCCGGGACTCCCTACGAGCAGTACTTC	CASSSPAGTPYEQYF
TRBD1	TRBV10-3	TRBJ1-2	-	TGTGCCATCAATGCCGGCAGGGGGCTGGATGGCTACACCTTC	CAINAGRGLDGYTF
-	TRBV7-3	TRBJ2-3	-	TGTGCCAGCAGCCAACAGGGTAGCACAGATACGCAGTATTTT	CASSQQGSTDTQYF
TRBD2	TRBV18	TRBJ2-4	-	TGTGCCAGCTCACCACGGCTAGCGGGGGGCCCACTAGCCAAAAACATTCAGTACTTC	CASSPRLAGGPLAKNIQYF
-	TRBV6-2/TRBV6-3	TRBJ2-7	-	TGTGCCAGCAGTTACGACAGACCCTCCTACGAGCAGTACTTC	CASSYDRPSYEQYF
TRBD2	TRBV19	TRBJ2-7	-	TGTGCCAGTAGTATAGGCGGTGGAGGGACTAATTACGAGCAGTACTTC	CASSIGGGGTNYEQYF
TRBD1	TRBV7-2	TRBJ2-5	-	TGTGCCAGCAGCTTGGACAGGGTTCGGGAGACCCAGTACTTC	CASSLDRVRETQYF
TRBD1	TRBV7-6	TRBJ2-6	-	TGTGCCAGCAGCATCAGACAGGGGAAGGGCTGGGCCAACGTCCTGACTTTC	CASSIRQGKGWANVLTF
-	TRBV10-2	TRBJ1-2	-	TGCGCCAGCAGGCCCCCCTTGGACAGATCCTCCCGGGGCTACACCTTC	CASRPPLDRSSRGYTF
-	TRBV10-3	TRBJ2-7	-	TGTGCCATCAGTGGGACAAATTCCTACGAGCAGTACTTC	CAISGTNSYEQYF